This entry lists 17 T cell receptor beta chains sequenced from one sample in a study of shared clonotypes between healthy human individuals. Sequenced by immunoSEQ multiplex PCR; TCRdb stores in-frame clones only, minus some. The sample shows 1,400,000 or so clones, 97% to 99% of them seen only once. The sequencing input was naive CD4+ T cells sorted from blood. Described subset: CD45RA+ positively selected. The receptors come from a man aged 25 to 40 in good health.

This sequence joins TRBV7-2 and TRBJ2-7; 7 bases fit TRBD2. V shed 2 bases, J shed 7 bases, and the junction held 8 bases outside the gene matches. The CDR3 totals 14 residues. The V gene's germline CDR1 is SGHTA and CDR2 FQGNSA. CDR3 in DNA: TGTGCCAGCAGCTTACATGGACTGGGGGGGGAGCAGTACTTC. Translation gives CASSLHGLGGEQYF.

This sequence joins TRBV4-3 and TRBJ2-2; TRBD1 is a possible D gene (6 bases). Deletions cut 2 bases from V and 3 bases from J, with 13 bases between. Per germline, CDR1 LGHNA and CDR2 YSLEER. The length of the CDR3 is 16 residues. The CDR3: CASSQRAGQHTGELFF. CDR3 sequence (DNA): TGCGCCAGCAGCCAACGAGCTGGACAGCACACCGGGGAGCTGTTTTTT.

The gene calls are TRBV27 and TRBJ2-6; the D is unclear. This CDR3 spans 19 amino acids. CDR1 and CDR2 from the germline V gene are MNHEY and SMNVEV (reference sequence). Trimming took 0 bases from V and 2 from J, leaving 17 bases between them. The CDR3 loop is CASSLSGVPGTPGANVLTF. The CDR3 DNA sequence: TGTGCCAGCAGTTTATCTGGGGTTCCCGGAACCCCTGGGGCCAACGTCCTGACTTTC. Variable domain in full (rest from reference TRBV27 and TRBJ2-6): EAQVTQNPRYLITVTGKKLTVTCSQNMNHEYMSWYRQDPGLGLRQIYYSMNVEVTDKGDVPEGYKVSRKEKRNFPLILESPSPNQTSLYFCASSLSGVPGTPGANVLTFGAGSRLTVL.

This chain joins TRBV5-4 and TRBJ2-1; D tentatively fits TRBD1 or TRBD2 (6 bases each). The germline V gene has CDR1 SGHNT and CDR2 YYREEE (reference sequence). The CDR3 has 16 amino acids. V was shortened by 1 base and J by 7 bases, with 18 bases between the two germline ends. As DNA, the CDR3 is TGTGCCAGCAGCTTGTTACAGGGAGGAAATAGGAATGAGCAGTTCTTC. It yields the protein CASSLLQGGNRNEQFF.

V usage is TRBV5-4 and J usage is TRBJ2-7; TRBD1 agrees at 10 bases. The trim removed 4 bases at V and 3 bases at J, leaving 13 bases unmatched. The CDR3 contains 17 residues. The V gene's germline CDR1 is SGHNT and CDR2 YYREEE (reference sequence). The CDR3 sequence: CASSPGGGQGSFYEQYF. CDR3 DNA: TGTGCCAGCAGCCCAGGAGGGGGACAGGGGTCCTTCTACGAGCAGTACTTC. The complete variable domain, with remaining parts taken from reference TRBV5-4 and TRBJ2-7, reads ETGVTQSPTHLIKTRGQQVTLRCSSQSGHNTVSWYQQALGQGPQFIFQYYREEENGRGNFPPRFSGLQFPNYSSELNVNALELDDSALYLCASSPGGGQGSFYEQYFGPGTRLTVT.

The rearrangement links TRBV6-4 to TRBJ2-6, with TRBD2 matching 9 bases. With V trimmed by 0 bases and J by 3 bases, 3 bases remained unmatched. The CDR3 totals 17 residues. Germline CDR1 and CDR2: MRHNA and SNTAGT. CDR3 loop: CASSDSAAGGGANVLTF. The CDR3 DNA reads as TGTGCCAGCAGTGACTCCGCAGCGGGAGGTGGGGCCAACGTCCTGACTTTC.

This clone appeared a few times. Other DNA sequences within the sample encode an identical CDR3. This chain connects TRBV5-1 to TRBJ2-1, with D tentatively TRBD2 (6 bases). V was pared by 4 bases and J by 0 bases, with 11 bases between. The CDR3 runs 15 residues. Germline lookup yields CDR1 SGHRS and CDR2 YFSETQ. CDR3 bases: TGCGCCAGCAGCCTTACTAGCAGCTCCTACAATGAGCAGTTCTTC. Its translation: CASSLTSSSYNEQFF.

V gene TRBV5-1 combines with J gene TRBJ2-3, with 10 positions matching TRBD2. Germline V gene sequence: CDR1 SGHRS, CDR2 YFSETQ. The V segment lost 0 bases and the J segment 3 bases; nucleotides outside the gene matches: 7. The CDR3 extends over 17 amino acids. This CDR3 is CASSLVASGGGTDTQYF. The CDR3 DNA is TGCGCCAGCAGCTTGGTGGCTAGCGGGGGAGGAACAGATACGCAGTATTTT.

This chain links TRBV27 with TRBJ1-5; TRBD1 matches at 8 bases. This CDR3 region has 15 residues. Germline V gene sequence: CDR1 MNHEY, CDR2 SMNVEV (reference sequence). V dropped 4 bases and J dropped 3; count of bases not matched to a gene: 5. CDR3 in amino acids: CASSSRRGHNQPQHF. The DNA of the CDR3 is TGTGCCAGCAGTTCCCGCAGGGGGCACAATCAGCCCCAGCATTTT.

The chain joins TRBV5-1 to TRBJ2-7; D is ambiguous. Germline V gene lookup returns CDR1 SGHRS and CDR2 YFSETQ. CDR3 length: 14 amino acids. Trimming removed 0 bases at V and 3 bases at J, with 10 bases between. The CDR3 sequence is CASSLDSGDYEQYF. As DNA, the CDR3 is TGCGCCAGCAGCTTGGATTCAGGAGACTACGAGCAGTACTTC. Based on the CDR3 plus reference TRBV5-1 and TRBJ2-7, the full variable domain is KAGVTQTPRYLIKTRGQQVTLSCSPISGHRSVSWYQQTPGQGLQFLFEYFSETQRNKGNFPGRFSGRQFSNSRSEMNVSTLELGDSALYLCASSLDSGDYEQYFGPGTRLTVT.

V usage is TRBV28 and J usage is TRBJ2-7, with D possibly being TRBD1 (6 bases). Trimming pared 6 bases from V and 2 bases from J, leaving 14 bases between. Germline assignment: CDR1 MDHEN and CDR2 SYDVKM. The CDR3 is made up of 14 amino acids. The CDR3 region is CASRLTGAAYEQYF. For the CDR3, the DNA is TGTGCCAGCAGATTGACAGGAGCGGCCTACGAGCAGTACTTC. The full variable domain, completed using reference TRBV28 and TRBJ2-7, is DVKVTQSSRYLVKRTGEKVFLECVQDMDHENMFWYRQDPGLGLRLIYFSYDVKMKEKGDIPEGYSVSREKKERFSLILESASTNQTSMYLCASRLTGAAYEQYFGPGTRLTVT.

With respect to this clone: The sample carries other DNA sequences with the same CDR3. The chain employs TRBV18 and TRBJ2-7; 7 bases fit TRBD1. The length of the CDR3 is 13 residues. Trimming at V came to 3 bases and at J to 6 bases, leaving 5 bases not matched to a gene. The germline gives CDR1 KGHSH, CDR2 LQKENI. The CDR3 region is CASSPTGNGEQYF. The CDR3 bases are TGTGCCAGCTCACCGACAGGGAACGGCGAGCAGTACTTC.

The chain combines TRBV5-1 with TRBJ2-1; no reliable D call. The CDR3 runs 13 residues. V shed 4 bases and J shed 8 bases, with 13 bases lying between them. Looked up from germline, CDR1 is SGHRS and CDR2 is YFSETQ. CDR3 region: CASSLGSKDEQFF. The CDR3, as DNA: TGCGCCAGCAGCCTGGGGTCCAAGGATGAGCAGTTCTTC.

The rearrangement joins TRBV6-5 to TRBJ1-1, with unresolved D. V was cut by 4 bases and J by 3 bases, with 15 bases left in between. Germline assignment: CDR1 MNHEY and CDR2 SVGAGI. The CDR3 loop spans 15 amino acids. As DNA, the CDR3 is TGTGCCAGCAGTTTAATCCGACCGGAGGACACTGAAGCTTTCTTT. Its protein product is CASSLIRPEDTEAFF.

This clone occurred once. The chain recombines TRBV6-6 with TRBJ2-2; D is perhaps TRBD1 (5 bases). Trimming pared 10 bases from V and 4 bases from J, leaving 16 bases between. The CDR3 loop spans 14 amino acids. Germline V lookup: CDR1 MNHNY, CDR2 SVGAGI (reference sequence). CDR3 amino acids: CAIQPGSRTGELFF. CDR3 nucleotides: TGTGCCATCCAACCAGGGTCTCGCACCGGGGAGCTGTTTTTT.

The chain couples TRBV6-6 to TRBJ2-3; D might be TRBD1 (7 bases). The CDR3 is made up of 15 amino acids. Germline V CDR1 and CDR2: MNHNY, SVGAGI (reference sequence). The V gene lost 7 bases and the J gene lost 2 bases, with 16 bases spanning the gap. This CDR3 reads CASTEGQLYTDTQYF. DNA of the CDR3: TGTGCCAGCACGGAGGGACAGCTCTACACAGATACGCAGTATTTT.

The CDR3: CASRRDGRGSYEQYF. DNA of the CDR3: TGTGCCAGCCGGAGGGACGGGAGAGGCTCCTACGAGCAGTACTTC. The chain couples TRBV7-2 to TRBJ2-7; D might be TRBD2 (6 bases). The CDR3 runs to 15 residues. Trimming took off 8 bases at V and 0 bases at J, with 17 bases between the two ends. Germline V lookup: CDR1 SGHTA, CDR2 FQGNSA.